The 14 T cell receptor beta chains in this list originate from one sample, sequenced in a study of T-cell reconstitution after alpha-beta-depleted transplantation in children. TCRbeta library construction was performed incorporating unique molecular identifiers. MiXCR was run by TCRdb on the PCR reads, yielding one entry per CDR3 protein. The data contain 200,000 to 250,000 distinct CDR3 sequences, roughly 11% of them singletons. The sequencing here drew on PBMCs, taken before TCRalphabeta/CD19-depleted stem cell transplant. These receptors came from a child under two years old with acute myeloid leukemia, due to receive a stem cell transplant.

This clonotype appeared a few times. The chain carries TRBV29-1 and TRBJ2-5; tentative D call: TRBD1 (6 bases). V lost 7 bases and J 2 bases, leaving 17 bases between the germline ends. Germline loops: CDR1 SQVTM, CDR2 ANQGSEA. The CDR3 is 14 amino acids. The CDR3, as DNA: TGCAGCGCCGAAAGGATTCAGGGGCAAGAGACCCAGTACTTC. It specifies CSAERIQGQETQYF.

Points on this clonotype: Given a much more abundant clone one base away, this may be a read error. The CDR3 region is CASRLPYHEQYF. The CDR3 DNA follows: TGTGCCAGCAGGCTCCCGTACCACGAGCAGTACTTC. V and J are TRBV12-3 or TRBV12-4 and TRBJ2-7; D is unclear. The V end lost 6 bases, the J end lost 5 bases, and 11 bases lay between the germline ends. The CDR3 is 12 amino acids.

Concerning this clonotype itself: This clone may be a read error of a much larger clone one base away. This rearrangement joins TRBV29-1 to TRBJ1-1, with a tentative D call TRBD1 (5 bases). Trimming stripped 5 bases from V and 10 bases from J, with 17 bases between. Germline V gene lookup returns CDR1 SQVTM and CDR2 ANQGSEA. The CDR3 consists of 12 residues. The CDR3 DNA sequence: TGCAGCGTTTCGGGGGGGACCGGGGGAGCTTTCTTT. Its translation is CSVSGGTGGAFF. Based on the CDR3 plus reference TRBV29-1 and TRBJ1-1, the full variable domain is SAVISQKPSRDICQRGTSLTIQCQVDSQVTMMFWYRQQPGQSLTLIATANQGSEATYESGFVIDKFPISRPNLTFSTLTVSNMSPEDSSIYLCSVSGGTGGAFFGQGTRLTVV.

This clonotype came up many times. The genes are TRBV18 and TRBJ1-1; no clear D gene. CDR3 length equals 12 residues. Per germline, CDR1 KGHSH and CDR2 LQKENI. Trimming shortened V by 2 bases and J by 1 base, and 2 bases separated the two germline ends. The CDR3: CASSPANTEAFF. CDR3 in DNA: TGTGCCAGCTCACCAGCGAACACTGAAGCTTTCTTT.

In regard to this clonotype: A much larger clone differs from this one at a single base, so this may be a read error. The chain uses TRBV4-2 and TRBJ2-2, with no clear D. Trimming stripped 4 bases from V and 10 bases from J, with 13 bases between. The CDR3 runs 13 residues. Per germline, CDR1 LGHNA and CDR2 YNFKEQ. The CDR3 loop is CASSPRSLEELFF. The CDR3 coding sequence is TGTGCCAGCAGCCCTCGGAGTCTAGAGGAGCTGTTTTTT.

Regarding this clonotype: This clone may be a read error of a much larger clone one base away. V usage is TRBV28 and J usage is TRBJ1-5; the match to TRBD1 covers 10 bases. Per germline, CDR1 MDHEN and CDR2 SYDVKM. The CDR3 loop spans 15 amino acids. The DNA of the CDR3 is TGTGCCGCGGGGACAGGGGTCGGGAGCAATCAGCCCCCGCATTTT. As protein: CAAGTGVGSNQPPHF.

This clonotype was seen ten or more times. The chain joins TRBV7-2 to TRBJ1-2; the match to TRBD1 covers 7 bases. V lost 2 bases, J lost 3 bases, and 3 bases stayed unmatched. Germline V CDR1 and CDR2: SGHTA, FQGNSA. The CDR3 has 14 residues. CDR3 region: CASSLLGQDYGYTF. The CDR3 nucleotides read TGTGCCAGCAGCTTACTTGGACAGGACTATGGCTACACCTTC.

The sample holds many counts of this clonotype. V is TRBV20-1 and J is TRBJ2-3; D might be TRBD1 (6 bases). The germline CDR1 and CDR2 sequences are DFQATT and SNEGSKA (reference sequence). The CDR3 is 12 amino acids. The V and J ends lost 3 bases and 5 bases respectively, with 9 bases between them. CDR3 DNA sequence: TGCAGTGCTAGTCTAGGGGGAGATACGCAGTATTTT. It translates to CSASLGGDTQYF.

This clonotype was observed many times. The V and J genes are TRBV10-3 and TRBJ1-4; 7 bases are a match to TRBD1. This CDR3 has 12 amino acids. The ends lost 2 bases at V and 11 bases at J; junction bases unmatched: 2. Germline V gene lookup returns CDR1 ENHRY and CDR2 SYGVKD. CDR3 DNA sequence: TGTGCCATCAGTGAGGACAGGGTGAAACTGTTTTTT. Protein: CAISEDRVKLFF.

This clonotype was seen repeatedly, ten times or more. This chain connects TRBV29-1 to TRBJ2-5; no definite D call. The CDR3 has 13 amino acids. The germline CDR1 and CDR2 sequences are SQVTM and ANQGSEA. Trimming removed 1 base at V and 1 base at J, with 7 bases between. The CDR3 DNA follows: TGCAGCGTTGAAGGGCGTATCCAAGAGACCCAGTACTTC. Protein: CSVEGRIQETQYF.

In its sample, this clonotype was seen many times. The V gene is TRBV30, the J gene TRBJ2-2; no clear D gene. Trimming removed 1 base at V and 0 bases at J, with 3 bases between. Germline V gene lookup returns CDR1 GTSNPN and CDR2 SVGIG (reference sequence). The CDR3 totals 13 residues. Here the CDR3 reads CAWSGANTGELFF. The CDR3 bases are TGTGCCTGGAGTGGGGCGAACACCGGGGAGCTGTTTTTT.

Many counts were recorded for this clonotype. This chain connects TRBV11-2 to TRBJ2-5, with 8 bases identical to TRBD2. The germline gives CDR1 SGHAT, CDR2 FQNNGV. CDR3 length: 18 amino acids. Unmatched junction bases numbered 18, after V lost 3 bases and J lost 6 bases. The CDR3 reads CASSLGLGVRGAQKTQYF. The CDR3 DNA reads as TGTGCCAGCAGCTTGGGACTAGGTGTAAGGGGGGCCCAGAAGACCCAGTACTTC.

The table lists this clonotype with many counts. This sequence joins TRBV20-1 and TRBJ2-3; D unresolved. This CDR3 contains 12 residues. The germline V and J ends were trimmed by 6 bases and 2 bases, with 9 bases remaining between them. Germline values: CDR1 DFQATT, CDR2 SNEGSKA (reference sequence). CDR3 in DNA: TGCAGTGCCAAGGAGAACACAGATACGCAGTATTTT. Its translation is CSAKENTDTQYF.

This chain connects TRBV4-2 to TRBJ2-5; the D is unclear. Per germline, CDR1 LGHNA and CDR2 YNFKEQ. V lost 1 base and J 2 bases, leaving 14 bases between the germline ends. The CDR3 contains 16 residues. Written as DNA, the CDR3 is TGTGCCAGCAGCCAAGTTTACTCAGGAGTGCAAGAGACCCAGTACTTC. Translation: CASSQVYSGVQETQYF.